The 8 T cell receptor beta chains below come from one sample, sequenced in a study of T cells in Graves' hyperthyroidism and ophthalmopathy (dated by TCRdb to about 2019). Library construction relied on multiplex PCR. This sample was sequenced with an Illumina HiSeq 2000. TCR beta CDR3 regions were amplified from RNA transcripts. For the first round of RT-PCR on the TCR CDR3, the HTBI primer set was used together with the Qiagen OneStep RT-PCR kit. TCRdb cleaned the public reads at Q25 with fastp, built clones with MiXCR and kept in-frame beta chains. Identical CDR3 proteins give one entry, which carries the most common genes and DNA. This sample is represented by approximately 330,000 distinct CDR3 sequences; roughly 15% of them were singletons. The ten largest clonotypes hold 34% of the sample. The sequenced sample was blood. All receptors derive from a woman between 40 and 55 years old with Graves' ophthalmopathy.

In this sample, this clonotype turned up many times. J is TRBJ1-4 and V is TRBV2; D remains ambiguous. The length of the CDR3 is 14 residues. From germline, CDR1 is SNHLY and CDR2 FYNNEI. With 6 bases removed from V and 0 bases from J, the gap between germline ends came to 8 bases. This chain's CDR3 is CASRDDATNEKLFF. CDR3 DNA sequence: TGTGCCAGCAGAGACGATGCAACTAATGAAAAACTGTTTTTT.

This sequence joins TRBV29-1 and TRBJ1-4; no clear D gene. V lost 4 bases and J lost 3, with 12 bases in between. The CDR3 sequence is 14 residues long. Per germline, CDR1 SQVTM and CDR2 ANQGSEA. CDR3 bases: TGCAGCGTTGGACCAAGTGGGGCTAATGAAAAACTGTTTTTT. Residues: CSVGPSGANEKLFF.

This clonotype was picked up many times. The chain employs TRBV28 and TRBJ1-5; D possibly corresponds to TRBD1 (6 bases). With 7 bases removed from V and 0 bases from J, the gap between germline ends came to 13 bases. CDR1 is MDHEN and CDR2 is SYDVKM in the germline V gene. The CDR3 runs 15 residues. CDR3 protein: CASNRAGHSNQPQHF. The CDR3 DNA is TGTGCCAGCAACAGGGCAGGGCATAGCAATCAGCCCCAGCATTTT.

With respect to this clonotype: A much larger clonotype is one base distant, so this may be a read error. The chain couples TRBV6-1 to TRBJ1-5; D not certain. CDR3 length equals 14 residues. CDR1 and CDR2 from the germline V gene are MNHNS and SASEGT. The CDR3 loop reads CASTRLGGNQPQDF. DNA for the CDR3: TGTGCCAGCACACGCCTGGGTGGCAATCAGCCCCAGGATTTT.

A word on this clonotype: The junction departs from the called germline gene at one end, perhaps through a read error. The CDR3 protein is CTSSRGYEQYF. As DNA, the CDR3 is TGCACCAGCAGCCGGGGTTACGAGCAGTACTTC. The V gene is TRBV4-1, the J gene TRBJ2-7, with a tentative D call TRBD2 (5 bases). CDR1 and CDR2 from the germline V gene are MGHRA and YSYEKL. CDR3 length: 11 residues.

This clonotype has just a few counts. The rearrangement uses TRBV5-6 and TRBJ1-6; 8 nucleotides match TRBD1. J lost 5 bases, V lost 4 bases, and 11 bases had no gene match. Germline V gene lookup returns CDR1 SGHDT and CDR2 YYEEEE. This CDR3 is built from 17 residues. Here the CDR3 DNA reads TGTGCCAGCAGCCTACGGACAGGGAGTGGCAATAATTCACCCCTCCACTTT. This sequence encodes CASSLRTGSGNNSPLHF.

As concerns this clonotype: This sequence may be a read error, since a much larger clone differs from it by one base. The gene calls are TRBV3-1 and TRBJ1-2, with D tentatively TRBD1 (5 bases). V lost 3 bases and J lost 7, with 18 bases in between. The CDR3 is made up of 15 amino acids. CDR1 is LGHDT, CDR2 YNNKEL, per germline (reference sequence). The CDR3 reads CASSHEGLTRPGYTF. The CDR3 nucleotides are TGTGCCAGCAGCCACGAGGGGTTAACACGTCCTGGCTACACCTTC.

This clonotype was detected ten times or more. The genes are TRBV6-1 and TRBJ2-2; D assignment may be TRBD1 or TRBD2 (5 bases each). This CDR3 has 16 residues. V was trimmed by 6 bases and J by 4 bases, leaving 18 bases between them. The germline CDR1 and CDR2 sequences are MNHNS and SASEGT. The CDR3 sequence: CASRYGTFGVTGELFF. CDR3 DNA: TGTGCCAGCAGATACGGGACCTTCGGAGTCACCGGGGAGCTGTTTTTT.